Included here is one T cell receptor (beta chain) sequence, with context. Its target antigen remains unknown. Nothing much larger sits one base from this clone, and base qualities are not available. The source of the sample is a study of post-analysis software for immune sequencing data (dated by TCRdb to 2013 to 2016). For the wider study: Relapsing-remitting, secondary progressive and progressive-relapsing multiple sclerosis were recorded as disease courses, and subtype annotation was lacking for some patients. The patient repertoires were set against about 10 previously published healthy control repertoires from donors whose ages ranged from roughly 6 to 27 years. A subset of samples was prepared in parallel using single-end sample barcoding, then pooled and co-amplified after Illumina adapter ligation.

Paper-wide results and their limitations: Normalized Chao1 diversity was significantly lower in multiple sclerosis patients than controls, suggesting substantial peripheral T-cell clonal expansion. The control group was slightly older than the multiple sclerosis patient group. Significantly higher frequencies in patients than in controls were found for roughly 5 TRBV segments, including TRBV5-6, TRBV5-1 and TRBV20-1. When samples were clustered directly using the F measure, samples prepared in the same batch co-clustered strongly, which prompted a batch-effect correction.

The method was PCR. This sample was sequenced with an Illumina HiSeq 2500. Unique molecular identifiers were incorporated into TCR beta cDNA libraries to reduce PCR and sequencing biases. Every 1 to 10 million input T cells yielded approximately 500,000 cDNA molecules, meaning each molecule approximated one T cell. The patient libraries were prepared and sequenced with the same protocol used for the earlier healthy control dataset. Within a given batch, samples were prepared together, multiplexed and sequenced on the same HiSeq lane. The original methods were these. Raw barcoded reads were processed with MIGEC, and single-read molecular identifier groups were discarded before consensus assembly and CDR3 extraction. VDJtools was used for post-analysis of the clonotype tables, and diversity was normalized by down-sampling every dataset to the size of the smallest sample. Repertoire overlap clustering matched CDR3 amino acid but not nucleotide sequences to correct batch-related cross-sample contamination. In TCRdb, the public reads were trimmed at Q25 with fastp and aligned with MiXCR, with productive beta chains retained. For every CDR3 protein sequence, its rows merge into one entry that carries the most common genes and DNA. Here the V and J calls rest on TCRdb's processing, not on the authors' analysis. This sample lists 150,000 to 200,000 distinct CDR3 sequences; about 36% were detected once. Of the sample, 25% to 35% is held by the ten largest clones.

Reading the label with the study, this specimen's time point is: second blood draw from one MS patient after hematopoietic stem cell transplantation. TCR beta repertoires were profiled from peripheral blood of 13 young patients with multiple sclerosis to demonstrate the VDJtools post-analysis software. Multiple sclerosis patients were children and adolescents aged roughly 6 to 17 years. Trimming costs V 3 bases and J 9 bases, and their ends lie 20 bases apart. Reading the germline V gene gives CDR1 SGDLS and CDR2 YYNGEE. Its CDR3 holds 15 amino acids, cysteine through phenylalanine. Only the CDR3 DNA stays, 45 bases, in frame from base 1.

This specimen was blood, taken after autologous hematopoietic stem cell transplantation. The chain is encoded by TRBV9 joined to TRBJ2-3; perhaps TRBD1 is the D gene, with 5 bases matching. This clonotype was obtained from a girl aged 5-17 years with multiple sclerosis. Donor details come from another sample of the same person, matched by shared clones. The CDR3 protein: CASSGTNQGSGTQYF. DNA sequence: TGTGCCAGCAGCGGGACGAACCAGGGTTCTGGGACGCAGTATTTT.